This TCR beta chain was recovered during a study of CD8 T cells in Susac syndrome. Sequencing targeted TCR beta in T cells from blood (CD8+ and CD4+). Random hexamers were used to reverse transcribe roughly 0.45 to 1 ug of RNA. TCR beta CDR3 was amplified by immunoSEQ multiplex PCR. This amplification extended across 54 Vbeta and 13 Jbeta segments. Using its own MiXCR run on the immunoSEQ multiplex PCR reads, TCRdb lists one record per CDR3 protein. This table has fewer than 200,000 distinct CDR3 sequences, 93% appearing once. This TCR was recovered from a human donor in good health. The sequenced material came from CD4+ T cells from PBMCs.

DNA for the CDR3: TGCAGCGTTGACGGGGGACATGTGAACACTGAAGCTTTCTTT. Amino acid sequence: CSVDGGHVNTEAFF. The chain uses TRBV29-1 and TRBJ1-1; possible D gene TRBD1, 6 bases. V shed 3 bases and J shed 0 bases, with 11 bases lying between them. The CDR3 runs 14 residues. Looked up from germline, CDR1 is SQVTM and CDR2 is ANQGSEA.